This paragraph covers one T cell receptor (beta chain) sequence. Documented time point: blood at routine non-recurrence follow-up after resection. Whole RNA from tumor, nontumor lung or frozen PBMC was sequenced unsorted. Germline lookup yields CDR1 SGDLS and CDR2 YYNGEE. Deletions cut 5 bases from V and 5 bases from J, with 13 bases between. CDR3 length equals 13 residues. This specimen comes from a study of spatial heterogeneity in lung cancer. As for the study in general: Two to three years after resection was the median timing of the follow-up PBMC samples, which were sequenced when available. Raw-read counts averaged over ten per unique TCR and UMI combination.

TCRdb ran MiXCR on the 5' RACE reads and lists one entry per CDR3 protein. Of some 110,000 distinct CDR3 sequences in the sample, approximately 12% were seen once. The source of this sequence is a male donor with early-stage non-small cell lung cancer. This rearrangement joins TRBV9 to TRBJ1-1, with D unclear. The input for sequencing was PBMCs, taken at follow-up. This chain's CDR3 is CASSPGHETEAFF. The CDR3 nucleotides are TGTGCCAGCAGTCCCGGGCACGAGACTGAAGCTTTCTTT. The whole variable domain, filled in from reference TRBV9 and TRBJ1-1, reads DSGVTQTPKHLITATGQRVTLRCSPRSGDLSVYWYQQSLDQGLQFLIQYYNGEERAKGNILERFSAQQFPDLHSELNLSSLELGDSALYFCASSPGHETEAFFGQGTRLTVV.